This T cell receptor beta chain was captured in a study of cytomegalovirus exposure and HLA in healthy donors (dated by TCRdb to about 2017). About the full investigation: In an earlier analysis of approximately 640 of the donors, 276 Gb of sequence data and 90 million to 120 million unique TCR beta sequences from about 180 million T cells were reported. Typing coverage differed by locus: A, B, C, DRB1 and DQB1 were typed in roughly 620-630 donors, DQA1 in around 500, DPA1 in around 610, and DPB1 in just under 480. The study aimed to test whether signatures of past pathogen exposure could be identified by cataloging public T cell receptors. Because of strong linkage in the cohort, five DR-DQ haplotypes were treated as single units for association and clustering. Among about 390 genotyped donors of the cohort, an average of about 240,000 unique TCR beta nucleotide sequences were sequenced per donor, 15% to 20% of them non-productive. Alongside the repertoire data, information on donor age, sex, ethnicity and CMV serostatus was compiled. An early release covering 550 to 700 HLA-typed donors comprised 250 to 350 gigabases of sequencing data and roughly 85 million unique TCR sequences. Every discovery cohort repertoire had been produced on one sequencing platform. An earlier analysis of 587 of the donors used high-throughput TCR beta sequencing to judge whether each TCR beta V gene segment behaved as functional or pseudogenic. Genome-wide SNP genotypes for about 60% of the roughly 670 donors were used in a later genetic analysis, which treated that subset as a discovery cohort. Besides the first cohort of 550 to 750 subjects, a separate validation cohort made up of over a hundred different subjects was used. Rather than drawing on any new phenotypic data, the later analysis identified candidate immune exposures from TCR beta sequences and the way those sequences occurred across donors. The study profiled the T cell repertoires of about 640 subjects by immunosequencing and related them to cytomegalovirus serostatus. A later analysis re-examined previously published TCR beta repertoires from roughly 650 donors and added high-resolution HLA genotyping to investigate patterns of TCR occurrence. Both class I and class II loci were covered by HLA typing, at four-digit resolution. The genetic ancestry cluster associated with self-reported Caucasian donors included over 80% of the roughly 360 genotyped donors. High-throughput TCR immunosequencing, statistical association of individual TCRs with disease status, and machine learning were combined to predict cytomegalovirus infection status.

In total, more than 500 healthy bone marrow donors made up the cohort. At the time of sampling, all cohort members were nominally healthy, though unrecorded immune exposures were likely present. The donor tested CMV seropositive, placing the donor among the roughly 270 seropositive members of the cohort. Each donor provided a peripheral blood sample, and peripheral blood mononuclear cells were used for TCR beta sequencing. The Qiagen DNeasy Blood Extraction Kit was used to extract genomic DNA from the blood cell samples. Study-level results and caveats: At a false discovery rate of 0.05, a later analysis linked about 16,000 TCR beta sequences to specific HLA alleles. Most CMV-associated TCR beta chains appeared to be HLA-restricted in a later analysis, and the HLA associations seemed to be driven largely by CMV exposure. The sequencing pipeline was judged likely to have produced a cluster of highly shared sequence variants as a technical artifact. Because HLA typing was unavailable for some donors at each locus, only the typed subset was used in association tests. A later analysis found that HLA-associated TCR beta chains were more clonally expanded and had lower generation probabilities than equally common non-associated chains. In vitro tests confirmed that three of the cytomegalovirus-associated TCR beta chains recognize cytomegalovirus antigens. A later genetic analysis associated a missense DCLRE1C variant with V-gene and J-gene trimming of TCR beta chains, and an independent cohort replicated the association. Because counts were too low, roughly 16 rarely observed V segments, including chromosome 9 orphons, were left out of the earlier analysis of roughly 600 of the donors. In a later analysis, TCR association rates were found to vary across HLA loci, with the most associated TCRs seen for DRB1 alleles and the fewest for HLA-C alleles. Most TCR sequences were seen in very few donors, while some public TCRs were found in many individuals. The study listed over 150 TCR beta chains as associated with cytomegalovirus. A later genetic analysis reported fewer N-insertions in productive TCRs among donors in an Asian-associated ancestry cluster than the roughly 690-donor mean. Several of the top co-occurrence clusters appeared to be linked to parvovirus B19, influenza, CMV and Epstein-Barr virus, according to a later analysis. It was suggested by the authors that the approach could potentially be generalized to other disease states and immunological phenotypes. Linkage disequilibrium might explain the correlated functional status among segregating V segments, but an unknown experimental factor could not be ruled out. In this cohort, only TCR beta chains were sequenced, and detectable features were limited by the absence of alpha or paired-chain data. The only immune exposure information available for the cohort was CMV serostatus. Roughly uniform sequencing depth across donors was assumed in presence/absence analyses, although this assumption may not hold. In an earlier analysis of approximately 590 of the donors, most TCR beta V segments appeared in productive rearrangements about 87% or about 30% of the time, broadly matching IMGT annotations. When HLA alleles, especially DR and DQ, strongly co-occurred, attributing TCR associations to individual alleles was difficult. Some IMGT-functional V segments, including TRBV6-2 and TRBV6-3, could not be distinguished by the 87-base-pair reads and were therefore excluded. A further reported finding was that TCR beta sequences accurately predicted the HLA-A and HLA-B alleles for most subjects in the first cohort. The classifier was reported to diagnose cytomegalovirus status with high specificity and sensitivity in both the original and validation cohorts.

The germline V gene yields SGHTA for CDR1 and FQGTGA for CDR2. The CDR3 runs 15 amino acids, cysteine and phenylalanine included. CDR3 DNA only is kept here, 45 bases in frame from base 1. After removal of 4 bases from V and 1 base from J, the junction retains 5 bases not matched to a gene. To note about this clone: Its antigen remains unidentified. Base qualities were left out, and no much larger clone turns up one base away.

Library generation was performed with the immunoSEQ multiplex PCR assay. A mixture of 60 forward primers for TCR Vbeta segments and 13 reverse primers for TCR Jbeta segments was used in the multiplex PCR. A multiplex PCR assay on genomic DNA amplified the CDR3 region of rearranged TCR beta genes. Amplified TCR beta libraries were sequenced as 87-base-pair reads on the Illumina HiSeq System. The original methods were these. Across the 500 to 700 repertoires, a later analysis counted tens of millions of unique TCR beta chains, some 11 million of which were shared by at least two donors. Raw reads were error-corrected and collapsed into unique sequences with a nearest-neighbor algorithm that merged closely related sequences to remove PCR and sequencing errors. Alignment of CDR3 sequences to IMGT reference sequences was used to assign V, D and J gene segments. For a sequence to be retained, a match of at least six nucleotides to both a V gene segment and a J gene segment was required. A rearrangement counted as productive if the CDR3 had no stop codons and remained in frame with V and J, and every other rearrangement counted as non-productive. CDR3 was defined according to IMGT convention as the region running from the second conserved V-encoded cysteine to the conserved J-encoded phenylalanine. In an earlier analysis of roughly 610 of the donors, sequences lacking an unambiguous match to a single V gene segment were excluded. In an earlier analysis of some 590 of the donors, a V segment was called functional when productive rearrangements were above 56.7%, and segregating when the standard deviation between donors exceeded 5%. A statistical classification framework was built to diagnose cytomegalovirus status from the catalog of TCR beta chain sequences. In a later analysis, TCR nucleotide sequences were compared against IMGT/GENE-DB human TR gene sequences so that V and J genes could be assigned. In a later analysis, CDR3 sequences and most-parsimonious VDJ recombination scenarios were assigned using the TCRdist pipeline. A later analysis defined each TCR beta chain by its CDR3 amino acid sequence plus V-gene family, and excluded reads lacking a unique V-gene family. To address suspected cross-contamination and a sequencing artifact, a later analysis removed 450 to 700 highly shared, low-generation-probability nucleotide sequences. For each public chain, a later analysis derived a clonal expansion index from normalized ranks of inferred template counts within each repertoire. A later analysis computed generation probabilities with a VDJ recombination model fitted to out-of-frame rearrangements, and checked the results against IGoR. In a later analysis, hypergeometric tests were used to score TCR-TCR, TCR-HLA and TCR-CMV co-occurrence, with a repertoire-size bias correction applied to TCR pairs. In a later analysis, false discovery rates were estimated by permuting HLA or CMV assignments 20 times. In a later analysis, co-occurring TCRs were grouped using DBSCAN, and TCRdist sequence similarity was added for clustering within HLA-allele-positive subsets. Repertoires with fewer than 30,000 or more than 120,000 public chains, plus five repertoires with anomalous nucleotide sharing, were excluded from co-occurrence clustering. The table was pulled from immuneACCESS by TCRdb, which kept in-frame rearrangements only. Such tables lose some clones; where checked, under half of the loss comes from unresolved V genes, and the rest has no known cause. V, J and clone size were drawn from that table, and D and trimming were deduced from the DNA. The sample includes about 100,000 clones, with roughly 70% observed a single time. The ten largest make up 11% of the sample.

Material: PBMCs. The chain is assembled from TRBV7-3 and TRBJ2-5, with 8 central nucleotides matching TRBD1. This sequence was found in a man in his forties in good health and CMV-seropositive. The nucleotide sequence reads as follows: TGTGCCAGCAGCTCGACAGGGGTATTCCAAGAGACCCAGTACTTC. Translated, this gives CASSSTGVFQETQYF.